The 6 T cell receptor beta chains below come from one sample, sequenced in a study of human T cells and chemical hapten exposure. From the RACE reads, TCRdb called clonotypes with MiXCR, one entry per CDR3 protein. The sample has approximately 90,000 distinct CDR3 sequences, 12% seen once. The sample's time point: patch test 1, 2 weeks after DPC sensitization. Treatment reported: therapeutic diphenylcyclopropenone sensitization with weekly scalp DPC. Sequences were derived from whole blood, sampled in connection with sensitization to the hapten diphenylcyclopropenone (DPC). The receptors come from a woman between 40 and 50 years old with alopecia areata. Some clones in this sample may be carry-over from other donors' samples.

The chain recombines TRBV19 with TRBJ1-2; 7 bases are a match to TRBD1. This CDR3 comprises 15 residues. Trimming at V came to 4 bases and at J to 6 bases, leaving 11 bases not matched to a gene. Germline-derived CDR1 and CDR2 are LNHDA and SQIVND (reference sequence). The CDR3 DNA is TGTGCCAGTAGTACCAGGGGGACTTTAAAGGATGGCTACACCTTC. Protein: CASSTRGTLKDGYTF.

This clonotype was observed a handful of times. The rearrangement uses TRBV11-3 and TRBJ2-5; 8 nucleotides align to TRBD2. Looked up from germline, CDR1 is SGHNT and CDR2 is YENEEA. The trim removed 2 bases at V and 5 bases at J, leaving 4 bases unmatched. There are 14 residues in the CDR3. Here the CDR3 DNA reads TGTGCCAGCAGCTTACCAGCGGGAGCTGAGACCCAGTACTTC. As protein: CASSLPAGAETQYF.

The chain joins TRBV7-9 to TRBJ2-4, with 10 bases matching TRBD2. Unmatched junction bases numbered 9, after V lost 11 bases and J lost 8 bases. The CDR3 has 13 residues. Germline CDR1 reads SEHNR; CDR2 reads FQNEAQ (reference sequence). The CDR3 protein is CAGGPSGSYIQYF. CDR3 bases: TGTGCCGGTGGGCCTAGCGGGAGTTACATTCAGTACTTC.

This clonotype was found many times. This CDR3 reads CASASSAQETQYF. In DNA, the CDR3 is TGTGCCAGTGCGAGCAGTGCCCAAGAGACCCAGTACTTC. This chain links TRBV6-6 with TRBJ2-5, with D unclear. The CDR3 consists of 13 residues. Between the trimmed V and J ends, which lost 9 bases and 1 base, there was a span of 12 bases. CDR1 and CDR2 from the germline V gene are MNHNY and SVGAGI (reference sequence).

CDR3 sequence reads: CASSQSSSSLYNEQFF. The CDR3, as DNA: TGCGCCAGCAGCCAAAGCTCGTCTAGCCTCTACAATGAGCAGTTCTTC. J is TRBJ2-1 and V is TRBV4-1; D possibly corresponds to TRBD2 (5 bases). The CDR3 totals 16 residues. Germline values: CDR1 MGHRA, CDR2 YSYEKL. Trimming removed 2 bases at V and 3 bases at J, with 14 bases between.

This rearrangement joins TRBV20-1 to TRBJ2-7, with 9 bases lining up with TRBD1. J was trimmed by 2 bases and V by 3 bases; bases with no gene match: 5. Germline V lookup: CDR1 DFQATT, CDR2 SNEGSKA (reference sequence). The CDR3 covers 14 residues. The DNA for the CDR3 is TGCAGTGCTAGTACAGGGGGCTCCACCTACGAGCAGTACTTC. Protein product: CSASTGGSTYEQYF.